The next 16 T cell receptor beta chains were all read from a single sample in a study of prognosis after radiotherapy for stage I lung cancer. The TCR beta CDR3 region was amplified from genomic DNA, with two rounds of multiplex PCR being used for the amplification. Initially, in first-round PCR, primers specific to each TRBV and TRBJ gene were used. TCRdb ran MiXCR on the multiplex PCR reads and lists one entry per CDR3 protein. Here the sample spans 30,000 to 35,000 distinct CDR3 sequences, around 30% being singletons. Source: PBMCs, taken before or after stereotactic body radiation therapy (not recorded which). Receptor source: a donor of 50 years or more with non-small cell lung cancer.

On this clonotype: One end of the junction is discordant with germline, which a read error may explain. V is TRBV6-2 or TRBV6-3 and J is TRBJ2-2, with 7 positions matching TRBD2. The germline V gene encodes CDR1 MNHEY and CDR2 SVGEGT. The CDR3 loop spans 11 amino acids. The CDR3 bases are TGTGCCAGAACTGTAATGGGGAGGGTGTTTTTC. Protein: CARTVMGRVFF.

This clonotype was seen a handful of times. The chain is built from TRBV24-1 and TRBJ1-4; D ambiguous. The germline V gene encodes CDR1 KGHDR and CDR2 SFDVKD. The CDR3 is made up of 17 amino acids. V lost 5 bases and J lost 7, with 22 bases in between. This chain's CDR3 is CATSAPQMRKRREKLFF. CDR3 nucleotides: TGTGCCACCAGTGCCCCCCAAATGAGGAAGCGCCGTGAAAAACTGTTTTTT.

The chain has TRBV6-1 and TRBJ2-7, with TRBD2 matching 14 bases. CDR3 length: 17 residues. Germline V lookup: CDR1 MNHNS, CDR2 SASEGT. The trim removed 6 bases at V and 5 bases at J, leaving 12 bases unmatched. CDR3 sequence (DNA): TGTGCCAGCAGACACGAACTAGGGACTAGCGGGAGAGACGAGCAGTACTTC. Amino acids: CASRHELGTSGRDEQYF.

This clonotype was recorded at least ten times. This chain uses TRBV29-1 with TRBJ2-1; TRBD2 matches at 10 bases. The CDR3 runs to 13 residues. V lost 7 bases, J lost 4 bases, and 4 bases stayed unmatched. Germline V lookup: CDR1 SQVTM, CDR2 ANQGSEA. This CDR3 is CSAWTSGYNEQFF. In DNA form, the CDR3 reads TGCAGCGCCTGGACTAGCGGTTACAATGAGCAGTTCTTC.

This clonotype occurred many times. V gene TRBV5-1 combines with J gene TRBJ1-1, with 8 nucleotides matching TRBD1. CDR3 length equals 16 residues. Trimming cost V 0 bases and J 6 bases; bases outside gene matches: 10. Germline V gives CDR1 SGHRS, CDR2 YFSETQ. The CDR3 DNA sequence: TGCGCCAGCAGCTTGGGTCAGGGGGCATCGATCGCTGAAGCTTTCTTT. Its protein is CASSLGQGASIAEAFF.

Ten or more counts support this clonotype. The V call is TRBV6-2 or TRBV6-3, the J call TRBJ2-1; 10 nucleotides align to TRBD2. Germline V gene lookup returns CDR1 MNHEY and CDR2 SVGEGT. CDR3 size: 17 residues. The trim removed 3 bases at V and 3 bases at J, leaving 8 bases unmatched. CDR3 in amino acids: CASSYTGLAENYNEQFF. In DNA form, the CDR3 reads TGTGCCAGCAGTTATACAGGACTAGCGGAAAACTACAATGAGCAGTTCTTC.

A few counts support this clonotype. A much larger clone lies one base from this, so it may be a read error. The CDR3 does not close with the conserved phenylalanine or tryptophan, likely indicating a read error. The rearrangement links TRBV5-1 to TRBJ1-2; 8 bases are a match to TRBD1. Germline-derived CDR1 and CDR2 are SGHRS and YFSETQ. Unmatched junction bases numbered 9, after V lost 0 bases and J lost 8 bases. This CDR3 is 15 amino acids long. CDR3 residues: CASSLGFGQGGGYTL. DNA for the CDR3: TGCGCCAGCAGCTTGGGGTTCGGACAGGGCGGAGGCTACACCCTC.

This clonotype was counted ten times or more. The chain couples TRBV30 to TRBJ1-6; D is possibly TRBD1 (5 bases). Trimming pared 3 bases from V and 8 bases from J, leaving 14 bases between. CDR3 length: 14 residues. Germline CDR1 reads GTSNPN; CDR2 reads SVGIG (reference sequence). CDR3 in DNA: TGTGCCTGGAGGAAGCCAGGGAGCGATTCACCCCTCCACTTT. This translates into CAWRKPGSDSPLHF.

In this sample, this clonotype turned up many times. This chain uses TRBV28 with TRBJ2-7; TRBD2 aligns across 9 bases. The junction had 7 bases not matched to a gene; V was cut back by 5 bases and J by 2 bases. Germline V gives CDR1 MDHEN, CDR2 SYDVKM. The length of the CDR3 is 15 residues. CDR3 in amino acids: CASSPPASGTYEQYF. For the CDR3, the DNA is TGTGCCAGCAGTCCCCCGGCTAGCGGGACCTACGAGCAGTACTTC. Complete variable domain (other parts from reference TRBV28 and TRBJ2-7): DVKVTQSSRYLVKRTGEKVFLECVQDMDHENMFWYRQDPGLGLRLIYFSYDVKMKEKGDIPEGYSVSREKKERFSLILESASTNQTSMYLCASSPPASGTYEQYFGPGTRLTVT.

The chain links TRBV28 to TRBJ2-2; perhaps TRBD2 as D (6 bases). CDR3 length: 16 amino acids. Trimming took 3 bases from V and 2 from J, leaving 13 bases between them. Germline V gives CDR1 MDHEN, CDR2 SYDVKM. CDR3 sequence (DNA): TGTGCCAGCAGTTTGGCGGGGCCGTCAAACACCGGGGAGCTGTTTTTT. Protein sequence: CASSLAGPSNTGELFF. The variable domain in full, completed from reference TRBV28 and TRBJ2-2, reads DVKVTQSSRYLVKRTGEKVFLECVQDMDHENMFWYRQDPGLGLRLIYFSYDVKMKEKGDIPEGYSVSREKKERFSLILESASTNQTSMYLCASSLAGPSNTGELFFGEGSRLTVL.

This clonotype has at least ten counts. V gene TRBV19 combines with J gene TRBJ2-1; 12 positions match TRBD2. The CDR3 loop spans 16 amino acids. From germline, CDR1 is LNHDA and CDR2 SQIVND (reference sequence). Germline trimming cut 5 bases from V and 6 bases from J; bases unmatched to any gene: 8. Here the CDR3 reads CASSVRLAGASNEQFF. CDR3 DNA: TGTGCCAGTAGTGTCCGACTAGCGGGAGCCTCCAATGAGCAGTTCTTC.

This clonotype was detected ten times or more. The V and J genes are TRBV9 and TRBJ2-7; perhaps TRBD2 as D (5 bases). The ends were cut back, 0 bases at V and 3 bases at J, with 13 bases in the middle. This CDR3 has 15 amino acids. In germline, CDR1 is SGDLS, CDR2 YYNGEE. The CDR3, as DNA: TGTGCCAGCAGCGTAGGGTCAGGACTCCACTACGAGCAGTACTTC. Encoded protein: CASSVGSGLHYEQYF. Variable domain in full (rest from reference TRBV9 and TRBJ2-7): DSGVTQTPKHLITATGQRVTLRCSPRSGDLSVYWYQQSLDQGLQFLIQYYNGEERAKGNILERFSAQQFPDLHSELNLSSLELGDSALYFCASSVGSGLHYEQYFGPGTRLTVT.

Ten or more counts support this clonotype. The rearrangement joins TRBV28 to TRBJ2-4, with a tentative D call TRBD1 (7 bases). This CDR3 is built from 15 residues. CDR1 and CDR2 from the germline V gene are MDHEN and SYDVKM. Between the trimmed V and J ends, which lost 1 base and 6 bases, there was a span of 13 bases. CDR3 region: CASSLYRGGINIQYF. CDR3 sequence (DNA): TGTGCCAGCAGTTTATACAGGGGAGGAATAAACATTCAGTACTTC.

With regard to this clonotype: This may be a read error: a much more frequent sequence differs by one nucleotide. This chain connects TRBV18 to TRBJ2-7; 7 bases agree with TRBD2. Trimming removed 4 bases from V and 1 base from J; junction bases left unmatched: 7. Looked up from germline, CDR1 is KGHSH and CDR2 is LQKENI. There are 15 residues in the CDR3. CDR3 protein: CASSLTSWSSYEQYF. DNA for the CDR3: TGTGCCAGCTCACTGACTAGCTGGAGTTCCTACGAGCAGTACTTC.

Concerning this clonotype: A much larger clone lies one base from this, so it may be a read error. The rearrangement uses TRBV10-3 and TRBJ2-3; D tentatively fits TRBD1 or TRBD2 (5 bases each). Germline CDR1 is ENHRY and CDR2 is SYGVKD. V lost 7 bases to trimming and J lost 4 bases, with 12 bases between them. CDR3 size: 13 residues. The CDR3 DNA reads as TGTGCCATCATCCAGGGACGGGCAGATACGCAGTATTTT. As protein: CAIIQGRADTQYF.

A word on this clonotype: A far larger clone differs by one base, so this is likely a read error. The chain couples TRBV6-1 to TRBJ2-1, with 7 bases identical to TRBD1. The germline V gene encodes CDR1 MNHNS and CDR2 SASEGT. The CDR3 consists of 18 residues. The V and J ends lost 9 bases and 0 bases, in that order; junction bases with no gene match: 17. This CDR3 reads CASSLTGATVFSYNEQFF. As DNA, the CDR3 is TGTGCCAGTAGTCTTACAGGGGCGACCGTCTTCTCCTACAATGAGCAGTTCTTC.